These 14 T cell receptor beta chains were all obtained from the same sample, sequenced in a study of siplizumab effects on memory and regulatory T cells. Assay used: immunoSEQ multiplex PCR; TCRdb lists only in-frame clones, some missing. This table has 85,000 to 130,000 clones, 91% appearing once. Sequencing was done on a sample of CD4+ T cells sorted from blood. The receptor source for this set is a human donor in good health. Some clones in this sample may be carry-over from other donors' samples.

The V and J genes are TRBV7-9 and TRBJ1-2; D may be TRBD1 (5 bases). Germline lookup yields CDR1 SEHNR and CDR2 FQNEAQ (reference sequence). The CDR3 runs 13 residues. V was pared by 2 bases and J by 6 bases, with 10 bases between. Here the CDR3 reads CASSLNPGDGYTF. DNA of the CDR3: TGTGCCAGCAGCTTAAATCCGGGGGATGGCTACACCTTC.

CDR3 coding DNA: TGCGCCAGCAGCCCAGTTCTAACTACTAGCGGGAGGGTCGCCGGGGAGCTGTTTTTT. Translating gives CASSPVLTTSGRVAGELFF. The chain uses TRBV4-1 and TRBJ2-2, with 13 bases identical to TRBD2. The germline gives CDR1 MGHRA, CDR2 YSYEKL. Losses at the gene ends were 4 bases for V and 6 bases for J; bases not matched to a gene: 14. The CDR3 runs 19 residues.

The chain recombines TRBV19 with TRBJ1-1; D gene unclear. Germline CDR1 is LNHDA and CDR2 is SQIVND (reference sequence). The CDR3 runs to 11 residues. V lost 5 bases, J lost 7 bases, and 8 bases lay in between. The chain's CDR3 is CASSGRVEAFF. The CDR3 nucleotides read TGTGCCAGTAGTGGACGGGTTGAAGCTTTCTTT.

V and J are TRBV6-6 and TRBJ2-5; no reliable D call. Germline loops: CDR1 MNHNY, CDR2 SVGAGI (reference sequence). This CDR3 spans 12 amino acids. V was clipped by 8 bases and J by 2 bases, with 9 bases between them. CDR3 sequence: CASGSLQETQYF. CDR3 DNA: TGTGCCAGCGGCTCATTACAAGAGACCCAGTACTTC.

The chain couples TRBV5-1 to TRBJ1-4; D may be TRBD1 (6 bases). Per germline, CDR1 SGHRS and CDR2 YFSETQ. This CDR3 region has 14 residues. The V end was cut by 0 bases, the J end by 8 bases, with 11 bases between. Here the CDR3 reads CASSLGSGVEKLFF. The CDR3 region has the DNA TGCGCCAGCAGCTTGGGGTCAGGGGTCGAAAAACTGTTTTTT.

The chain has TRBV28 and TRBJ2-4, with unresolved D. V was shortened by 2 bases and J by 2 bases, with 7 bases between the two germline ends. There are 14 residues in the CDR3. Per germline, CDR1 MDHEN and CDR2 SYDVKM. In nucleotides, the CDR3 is TGTGCCAGCAGTTTAGCACTGACCAAAAACATTCAGTACTTC. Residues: CASSLALTKNIQYF.

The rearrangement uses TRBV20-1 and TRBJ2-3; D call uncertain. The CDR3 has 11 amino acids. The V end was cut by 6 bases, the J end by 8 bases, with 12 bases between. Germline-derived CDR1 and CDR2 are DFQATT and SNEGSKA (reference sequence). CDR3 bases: TGCAGTGCCCCAAGGATGGGTACGCAGTATTTT. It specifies CSAPRMGTQYF.

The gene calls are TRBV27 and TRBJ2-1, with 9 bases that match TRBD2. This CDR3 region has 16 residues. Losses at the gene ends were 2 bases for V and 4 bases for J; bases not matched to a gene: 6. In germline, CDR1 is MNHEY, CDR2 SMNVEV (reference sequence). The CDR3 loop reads CASSLRPSGVYNEQFF. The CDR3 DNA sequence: TGTGCCAGCAGTTTACGTCCTAGCGGGGTATACAATGAGCAGTTCTTC.

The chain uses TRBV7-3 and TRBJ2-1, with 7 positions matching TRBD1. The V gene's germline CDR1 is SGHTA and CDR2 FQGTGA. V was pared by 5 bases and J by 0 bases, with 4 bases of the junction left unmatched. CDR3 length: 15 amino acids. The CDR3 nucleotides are TGTGCCAGCAGCCCACGGGACAGCTCCTACAATGAGCAGTTCTTC. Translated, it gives CASSPRDSSYNEQFF.

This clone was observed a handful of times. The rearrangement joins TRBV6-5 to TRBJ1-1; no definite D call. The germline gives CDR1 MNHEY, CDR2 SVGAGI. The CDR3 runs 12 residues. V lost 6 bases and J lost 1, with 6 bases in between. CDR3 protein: CASRRQNTEAFF. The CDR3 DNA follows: TGTGCCAGCAGGCGACAGAACACTGAAGCTTTCTTT.

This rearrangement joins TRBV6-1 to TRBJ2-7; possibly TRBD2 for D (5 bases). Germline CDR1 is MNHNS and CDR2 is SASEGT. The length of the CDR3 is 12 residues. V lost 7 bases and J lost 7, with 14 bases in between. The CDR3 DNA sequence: TGTGCCAGCAAAACGGGGTTGGAGGAGCAGTACTTC. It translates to CASKTGLEEQYF.

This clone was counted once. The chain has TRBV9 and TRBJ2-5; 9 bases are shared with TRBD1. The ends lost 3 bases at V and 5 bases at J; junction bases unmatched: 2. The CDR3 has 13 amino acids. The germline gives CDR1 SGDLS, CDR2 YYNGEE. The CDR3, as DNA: TGTGCCAGCAGCGCGGGACAGGGTGAGACCCAGTACTTC. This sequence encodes CASSAGQGETQYF.

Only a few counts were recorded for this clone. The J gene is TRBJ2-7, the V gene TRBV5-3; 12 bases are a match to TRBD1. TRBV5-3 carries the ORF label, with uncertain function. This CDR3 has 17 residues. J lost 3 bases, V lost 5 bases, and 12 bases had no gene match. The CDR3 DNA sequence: TGTGCCAGAAGGCAAGGGACAGGGGGCGTTCGTCACTACGAGCAGTACTTC. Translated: CARRQGTGGVRHYEQYF.

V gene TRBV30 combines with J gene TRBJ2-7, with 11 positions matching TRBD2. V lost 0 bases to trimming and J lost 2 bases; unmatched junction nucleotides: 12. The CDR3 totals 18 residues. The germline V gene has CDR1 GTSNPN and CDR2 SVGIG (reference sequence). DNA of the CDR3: TGTGCCTGGAGTGTATTTTCCGGGACTAGCGGAGGGACCTACGAGCAGTACTTC. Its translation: CAWSVFSGTSGGTYEQYF.